Listed here is a single TCR beta chain. This CDR3 is built from 14 residues. The ends were cut back, 5 bases at V and 0 bases at J, with 10 bases in the middle. Germline CDR1 SGDLS, CDR2 YYNGEE. Execution of the assay was at deep level. Sequencing used immunoSEQ multiplex PCR; TCRdb keeps in-frame clones, though not all of them. The data show 1,500,000 or so clones, approximately 98.5% seen once. The sample originates from a study of shared clonotypes between healthy human individuals. This TCR was recovered from a man aged 25 to 40 in good health. Sequenced sample: naive CD4+ T cells sorted from blood. Sample subset: CD45RA+ positively selected. The genes are TRBV9 and TRBJ2-3, with D possibly matching TRBD1 (6 bases). The CDR3 DNA reads as TGTGCCAGCAGTCCAGGGGCTAGCACAGATACGCAGTATTTT. Encoded protein: CASSPGASTDTQYF.